The clone carrying this TCR beta chain has a count of ten or more. Germline lookup yields CDR1 SEHNR and CDR2 FQNEAQ (reference sequence). There are 14 residues in the CDR3. Trimming left V 6 bases short and J 6 bases short, with 12 bases between. Via MiXCR, TCRdb re-called the RT-PCR reads, giving one row per CDR3 protein. The profile shows fewer than 800,000 distinct CDR3 sequences, 13% to 15% of them singletons. This TCR derives from a female donor in good health, serving as a healthy control. The V gene is TRBV7-9, the J gene TRBJ1-6; weak D call: TRBD1 (6 bases). Sequenced: memory CD4+ T cells from blood. The CDR3 protein is CASSDGQTNSPLHF. The DNA for the CDR3 is TGTGCCAGCAGTGACGGACAGACTAATTCACCCCTCCACTTT.